Listed below are T cell receptor beta chains from one sample, sequenced in a study of a mutant IDH1 vaccine in newly diagnosed glioma. Data came from immunoSEQ multiplex PCR; TCRdb stores just in-frame clones and leaves some out. The sample holds about 24,000 clones, around three quarters seen once. These TCRs' antigens remain unknown. Sequences were derived from PBMCs, sampled from a glioma patient whose treatment included an IDH1 peptide vaccine. Every receptor here comes from a middle-aged man with glioma. CDR3s include the opening cysteine and the closing phenylalanine or tryptophan. Fields, in order: J gene, V gene, clone size, D gene, CDR3 protein, CDR3 DNA. The D gene is left open where the match is weak. Clone size is shown for a subset of rows, as once, few, many or a class of expanded clone.

>TRBJ2-1|TRBV7-2|NA|TRBD2
CASSIGLASNEQFF
TGTGCCAGCAGCATCGGACTAGCTTCCAATGAGCAGTTCTTC
>TRBJ2-2|TRBV27|NA|TRBD1
CASSPWDRVNTGELFF
TGTGCCAGCAGTCCCTGGGACAGGGTGAACACCGGGGAGCTGTTTTTT
>TRBJ2-1|TRBV7-2|NA|NA
CASSLTWRGYNEQFF
TGTGCCAGCAGCTTAACATGGCGGGGTTACAATGAGCAGTTCTTC
>TRBJ2-3|TRBV28|NA|TRBD2
CASSRLAGYTDTQYF
TGTGCCAGCAGTCGACTAGCGGGATACACAGATACGCAGTATTTT
>TRBJ1-4|TRBV7-7|NA|NA
CASSFRGNEKLFF
TGTGCCAGCAGCTTCCGGGGAAATGAAAAACTGTTTTTT
>TRBJ2-1|TRBV6-6|once|TRBD2
CASSAGLAGSYNEQFF
TGTGCCAGCAGCGCAGGACTAGCGGGCTCCTACAATGAGCAGTTCTTC
>TRBJ2-3|TRBV7-2|NA|TRBD2
CASTGGSLGTDTQYF
TGTGCCAGCACCGGCGGGAGTCTGGGCACAGATACGCAGTATTTT
>TRBJ2-7|TRBV4-2|NA|NA
CASSQEWQGTYEQYF
TGTGCCAGCAGCCAAGAATGGCAGGGGACCTACGAGCAGTACTTC
>TRBJ2-5|TRBV7-9|NA|NA
CASSPRGATVGETQYF
TGTGCCAGCAGCCCAAGGGGGGCTACAGTCGGAGAGACCCAGTACTTC
>TRBJ2-1|TRBV30|NA|NA
CAWSALAREQFF
TGTGCCTGGAGTGCCCTAGCGAGAGAGCAGTTCTTC
>TRBJ2-3|TRBV7-8|few|TRBD2
CASSLFGTSGSTTDTQYF
TGTGCCAGCAGCTTATTTGGGACTAGCGGGAGTACCACAGATACGCAGTATTTT
>TRBJ2-3|TRBV5-1|NA|NA
CASSLGTTDTQYF
TGCGCCAGCAGCTTAGGGACAACAGATACGCAGTATTTT
>TRBJ2-5|TRBV4-3|NA|TRBD1
CASSPAPIPQGAWETQYF
TGCGCCAGCAGCCCGGCCCCAATTCCACAGGGGGCCTGGGAGACCCAGTACTTC
>TRBJ1-1|TRBV6-5|NA|TRBD1
CASSYGQGNMNTEAFF
TGTGCCAGCAGTTATGGACAGGGGAACATGAACACTGAAGCTTTCTTT
>TRBJ2-3|TRBV10-3|NA|TRBD2
CAISESLAGGTDTQYF
TGTGCCATCAGTGAGTCACTAGCGGGAGGCACAGATACGCAGTATTTT
>TRBJ2-1|TRBV5-1|NA|NA
CASSLTGPSYNEQFF
TGCGCCAGCAGCTTGACCGGGCCCTCCTACAATGAGCAGTTCTTC
>TRBJ2-2|TRBV4-2|NA|TRBD2
CASSQGPAGGPGTGELFF
TGTGCCAGCAGCCAAGGCCCAGCGGGAGGGCCCGGCACCGGGGAGCTGTTTTTT
>TRBJ1-6|TRBV5-4|few|NA
CASSLTRDTYNSPLHF
TGTGCCAGCAGCTTGACCCGGGACACCTATAATTCACCCCTCCACTTT
>TRBJ2-1|TRBV5-4|NA|TRBD2
CASSQREGVYNEQFF
TGTGCCAGCAGCCAGCGGGAGGGGGTATACAATGAGCAGTTCTTC
>TRBJ2-6|TRBV30|NA|TRBD2
CAWRTGGPGANVLAF
TGTGCCTGGAGGACGGGGGGACCTGGGGCCAACGTCCTGGCTTTC
>TRBJ1-1|TRBV7-9|NA|TRBD1
CASIRDRAVNTEAFF
TGTGCCAGCATCAGAGACAGGGCAGTGAACACTGAAGCTTTCTTT
>TRBJ1-2|TRBV6-1|NA|NA
CASSEAGGSHTYGYTF
TGTGCCAGCAGTGAAGCAGGGGGATCCCATACCTATGGCTACACCTTC
>TRBJ2-2|TRBV19|NA|NA
CASNGGLGNGELFF
TGTGCCAGTAATGGGGGGCTTGGGAACGGGGAGCTGTTTTTT
>TRBJ2-1|TRBV11-2|NA|NA
CASSLVLKSNEQFF
TGTGCCAGCAGCTTAGTGCTAAAGAGCAATGAGCAGTTCTTC
>TRBJ1-1|TRBV29-1|few|TRBD1
CSGMTGGGTEAFF
TGCAGCGGTATGACAGGGGGTGGTACTGAAGCTTTCTTT
>TRBJ1-5|TRBV19|NA|NA
CASSIQANQPQHF
TGTGCCAGTAGTATACAGGCGAATCAGCCCCAGCATTTT
>TRBJ1-1|TRBV15|NA|NA
CATSIRTTGGTEAFF
TGTGCCACCAGCATAAGGACAACTGGTGGCACTGAAGCTTTCTTT
>TRBJ1-1|TRBV5-4|NA|NA
CASSLSNGKTEAFF
TGTGCCAGCAGCTTGAGCAACGGAAAAACTGAAGCTTTCTTT
>TRBJ1-1|TRBV7-9|NA|NA
CATILGGVNTEAFF
TGTGCCACCATCTTGGGGGGAGTCAACACTGAAGCTTTCTTT
>TRBJ2-1|TRBV6-1|NA|NA
CATSGAGLAYNEQFF
TGTGCCACCTCCGGGGCGGGGTTAGCCTACAATGAGCAGTTCTTC
>TRBJ1-3|TRBV5-6|NA|NA
CASSVSGASGNTIYF
TGTGCCAGCAGCGTTTCAGGGGCCTCTGGAAACACCATATATTTT
>TRBJ1-4|TRBV6-5|NA|NA
CASRRDRRNEKLFF
TGTGCCAGCAGACGGGATCGCCGAAATGAAAAACTGTTTTTT
>TRBJ1-2|TRBV20-1|NA|NA
CSAPGRGGYTF
TGCAGTGCTCCAGGCAGAGGAGGCTACACCTTC
>TRBJ2-7|TRBV7-6|NA|NA
CASSRGTTYEQYF
TGTGCCAGCAGCCGCGGAACAACGTACGAGCAGTACTTC
>TRBJ2-5|TRBV11-3|NA|NA
CASSPGETQYF
TGTGCCAGCAGCCCGGGGGAGACCCAGTACTTC
>TRBJ2-1|TRBV19|few|NA
CASGRGPQIAAAYNEQFF
TGTGCCAGCGGCAGGGGACCCCAAATAGCGGCCGCCTACAATGAGCAGTTCTTC
>TRBJ2-1|TRBV5-8|NA|TRBD2
CASSLAGGEQFF
TGTGCCAGCAGCTTGGCGGGGGGTGAGCAGTTCTTC
>TRBJ1-1|TRBV6-5|once|NA
CASSQSGAAPPEAFF
TGTGCCAGCAGTCAATCCGGGGCCGCGCCTCCTGAAGCTTTCTTT
>TRBJ2-5|TRBV5-1|once|NA
CASGIKVGETQYF
TGCGCCAGCGGAATCAAGGTAGGAGAGACCCAGTACTTC
>TRBJ2-2|TRBV19|NA|TRBD2
CASSWREASGELFF
TGTGCCAGTAGCTGGCGGGAGGCTTCCGGGGAGCTGTTTTTT
>TRBJ1-1|TRBV27|once|NA
CASNRRIDMNTEAFF
TGTGCCAGCAACCGCAGGATAGACATGAACACTGAAGCTTTCTTT
>TRBJ1-1|TRBV19|NA|NA
CASSIRRGTRGETEAFF
TGTGCCAGTAGTATCCGCCGGGGGACTAGGGGCGAAACTGAAGCTTTCTTT
>TRBJ2-7|TRBV29-1|NA|NA
CSVESVGGSEQYF
TGCAGCGTTGAATCCGTGGGCGGGTCCGAGCAGTACTTC